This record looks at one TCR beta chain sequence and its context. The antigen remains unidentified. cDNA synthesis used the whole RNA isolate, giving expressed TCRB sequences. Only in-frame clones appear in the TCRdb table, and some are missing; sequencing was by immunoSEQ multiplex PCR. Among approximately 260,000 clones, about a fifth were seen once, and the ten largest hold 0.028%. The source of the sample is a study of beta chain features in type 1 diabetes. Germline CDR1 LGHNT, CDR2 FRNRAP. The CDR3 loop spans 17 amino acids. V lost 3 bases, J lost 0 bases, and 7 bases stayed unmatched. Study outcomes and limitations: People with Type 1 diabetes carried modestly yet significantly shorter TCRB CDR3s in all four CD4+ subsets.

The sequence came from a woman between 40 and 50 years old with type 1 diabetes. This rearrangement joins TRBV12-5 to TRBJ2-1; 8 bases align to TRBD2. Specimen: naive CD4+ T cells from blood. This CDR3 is CASGFLAGPSSYNEQFF. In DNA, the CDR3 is TGTGCTAGTGGTTTCCTAGCGGGCCCAAGCTCCTACAATGAGCAGTTCTTC.